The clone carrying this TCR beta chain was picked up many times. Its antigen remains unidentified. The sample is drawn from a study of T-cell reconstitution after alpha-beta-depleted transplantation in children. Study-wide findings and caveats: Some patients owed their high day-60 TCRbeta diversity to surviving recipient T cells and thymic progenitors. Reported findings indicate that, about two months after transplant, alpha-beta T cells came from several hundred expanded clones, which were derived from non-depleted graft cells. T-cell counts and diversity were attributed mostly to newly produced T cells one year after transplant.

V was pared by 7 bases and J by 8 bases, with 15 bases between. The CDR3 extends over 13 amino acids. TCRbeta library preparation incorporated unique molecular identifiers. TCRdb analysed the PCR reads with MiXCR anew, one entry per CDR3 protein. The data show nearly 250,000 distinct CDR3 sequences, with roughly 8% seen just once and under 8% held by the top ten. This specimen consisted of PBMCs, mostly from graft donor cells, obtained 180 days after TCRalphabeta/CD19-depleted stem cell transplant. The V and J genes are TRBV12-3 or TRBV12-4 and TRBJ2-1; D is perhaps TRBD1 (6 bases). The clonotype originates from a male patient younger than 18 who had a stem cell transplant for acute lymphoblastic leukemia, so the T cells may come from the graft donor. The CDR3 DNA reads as TGTGCCAGCAACCCAACAGGGTTCGATGAGCAGTTCTTC. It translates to CASNPTGFDEQFF.